This passage covers 30 T cell receptor beta chains from one sample sequenced in a study of CD4 T cells in relation to SARS-CoV-2 and coronaviruses (dated by TCRdb to about 2021). No antigens are known for them. Library preparation employed the immunoSEQ multiplex PCR assay. The table comes from immuneACCESS by way of TCRdb, which keeps in-frame sequences with V and J called. Part of the clones is missing from these tables; in studies checked, under half for an unresolved V gene and the rest for unknown reasons. The table for this sample lists 22,000 or so clones; less than 75% of them were counted only once. 19% of the sample belongs to the ten largest clones. CD4+ T cells from unexposed donors were collected before the COVID-19 pandemic (2011-2018). Following 10 days of culture, the EasySep CD4+ T cell isolation kit was used to isolate CD4+ T cells. The sequencing input was CD4+ T cells from PBMCs, cultured in vitro. These receptors were obtained from a human donor in good health.

This clone was observed a few times. The gene calls are TRBV5-1 and TRBJ2-3; unclear D gene. Germline loops: CDR1 SGHRS, CDR2 YFSETQ. V shed 3 bases and J shed 0 bases, with 11 bases lying between them. CDR3 length: 15 residues. The CDR3 DNA sequence: TGCGCCAGCAGCTCGCCGCTAGGGAGCACAGATACGCAGTATTTT. This codes for CASSSPLGSTDTQYF.

This clone has only a few counts. The gene calls are TRBV7-3 and TRBJ2-7, with a possible D match to TRBD2 (6 bases). The CDR3 runs to 14 residues. Germline lookup yields CDR1 SGHTA and CDR2 FQGTGA. V dropped 0 bases and J dropped 3 bases, with 9 bases sitting between them. The CDR3 sequence: CASSLTGSGYEQYF. The CDR3 DNA follows: TGTGCCAGCAGCTTAACGGGTAGCGGCTACGAGCAGTACTTC.

This clone appeared a few times. This chain connects TRBV2 to TRBJ2-3; 9 bases are shared with TRBD2. The length of the CDR3 is 15 residues. With 8 bases clipped from V and 0 bases from J, the junction kept 6 bases outside the gene matches. Germline CDR1 reads SNHLY; CDR2 reads FYNNEI. CDR3 nucleotide sequence: TGTGCCAGCCCGACTAGCGGCATTAGCACAGATACGCAGTATTTT. It specifies CASPTSGISTDTQYF.

The chain couples TRBV5-1 to TRBJ1-5; no reliable D call. Germline CDR1 reads SGHRS; CDR2 reads YFSETQ. Trimming shortened V by 0 bases and J by 3 bases, and 10 bases separated the two germline ends. CDR3 length: 15 amino acids. CDR3 in amino acids: CASSLGAEPNQPQHF. The CDR3 nucleotides are TGCGCCAGCAGCTTGGGGGCAGAACCCAATCAGCCCCAGCATTTT.

The V and J genes are TRBV7-8 and TRBJ2-7, with 7 bases matching TRBD2. V lost 0 bases, J lost 0 bases, and 8 bases stayed unmatched. Germline CDR1 and CDR2: SGHVS and FQNEAQ. This CDR3 comprises 17 residues. Written as DNA, the CDR3 is TGTGCCAGCAGCTTAGCTCGAGCGGGGCTCGGCTCCTACGAGCAGTACTTC. It yields the protein CASSLARAGLGSYEQYF.

This clone was recorded once. This chain joins TRBV4-3 and TRBJ2-1, with D perhaps TRBD1 (5 bases). V lost 3 bases to trimming and J lost 5 bases, with 14 bases between them. Germline CDR1 reads LGHNA; CDR2 reads YSLEER. The CDR3 has 15 amino acids. The CDR3 loop reads CASSQTAHRNNEQFF. The CDR3 nucleotides read TGCGCCAGCAGCCAGACGGCCCACAGGAACAATGAGCAGTTCTTC.

This clone showed up just a few times. V gene TRBV28 combines with J gene TRBJ1-5; the match to TRBD1 covers 10 bases. Germline V lookup: CDR1 MDHEN, CDR2 SYDVKM. V gave up 5 bases and J gave up 2 bases; unmatched junction bases: 9. This CDR3 region has 17 residues. CDR3 amino acids: CASSPGQGVGGNQPQHF. The CDR3 DNA reads TGTGCCAGCAGTCCAGGACAGGGGGTTGGTGGCAATCAGCCCCAGCATTTT.

For the CDR3, the DNA is TGTGCCAGCAGGCCGGGGGCCTTCGCCTACGAGCAGTACTTC. Its translation: CASRPGAFAYEQYF. V is TRBV6-5 and J is TRBJ2-7; D assignment may be TRBD1 or TRBD2 (6 bases each). CDR1 and CDR2 (germline): MNHEY, SVGAGI. The V and J ends lost 6 bases and 2 bases respectively, with 14 bases between them. This CDR3 region has 14 residues.

V is TRBV11-2 and J is TRBJ1-1, with D hard to call. The length of the CDR3 is 14 residues. Trimming removed 0 bases at V and 1 base at J, with 6 bases between. Germline CDR1 and CDR2: SGHAT and FQNNGV. The DNA of the CDR3 is TGTGCCAGCAGCTTAGATTTGGCGAACACTGAAGCTTTCTTT. Its protein is CASSLDLANTEAFF.

The chain recombines TRBV2 with TRBJ1-5; no reliable D call. The CDR3 contains 17 residues. The germline gives CDR1 SNHLY, CDR2 FYNNEI. The V end lost 2 bases, the J end lost 2 bases, and 16 bases lay between the germline ends. The CDR3 DNA is TGTGCCAGCAGTGAAAGTCTCGGGTATTGGGGCAATCAGCCCCAGCATTTT. It codes for CASSESLGYWGNQPQHF. The whole variable domain, remainder taken from reference TRBV2 and TRBJ1-5, is EPEVTQTPSHQVTQMGQEVILRCVPISNHLYFYWYRQILGQKVEFLVSFYNNEISEKSEIFDDQFSVERPDGSNFTLKIRSTKLEDSAMYFCASSESLGYWGNQPQHFGDGTRLSIL.

This clone was seen a few times. The CDR3 reads CASSRKSLDRSLSYEQYF. In DNA form, the CDR3 reads TGTGCCAGCAGTCGAAAGTCCCTAGACAGGAGCCTCTCCTACGAGCAGTACTTC. J is TRBJ2-7 and V is TRBV11-2; D possibly corresponds to TRBD1 (6 bases). This CDR3 is 18 amino acids long. Trimming left V 6 bases short and J 0 bases short, with 24 bases between. Germline CDR1 SGHAT, CDR2 FQNNGV.

The chain couples TRBV11-2 to TRBJ1-6, with TRBD1 identical over 9 bases. Trimming took 4 bases from V and 8 from J; bases not matched to a gene: 12. Germline V lookup: CDR1 SGHAT, CDR2 FQNNGV. The CDR3 has 17 amino acids. The CDR3 protein is CASSSRTKTGGYSPLHF. In DNA, the CDR3 is TGTGCCAGCAGCTCGAGAACCAAGACAGGGGGATATTCACCCCTCCACTTT. Supplemented by reference TRBV11-2 and TRBJ1-6, the full variable domain reads EAGVAQSPRYKIIEKRQSVAFWCNPISGHATLYWYQQILGQGPKLLIQFQNNGVVDDSQLPKDRFSAERLKGVDSTLKIQPAKLEDSAVYLCASSSRTKTGGYSPLHFGNGTRLTVT.

The rearrangement joins TRBV19 to TRBJ2-7; 14 nucleotides agree with TRBD2. J was trimmed by 4 bases and V by 6 bases; bases with no gene match: 8. CDR1 LNHDA and CDR2 SQIVND come from the germline V gene (reference sequence). The CDR3 sequence is 16 residues long. The CDR3 sequence is CASSMTSGRAEYEQYF. The CDR3 DNA reads as TGTGCCAGTAGCATGACTAGCGGGAGGGCCGAGTACGAGCAGTACTTC.

This clone was observed a few times. V and J are TRBV2 and TRBJ1-2; no definite D call. Germline CDR1 SNHLY, CDR2 FYNNEI. Trimming cost V 7 bases and J 9 bases, with 21 bases left between them. The CDR3 length is 14 residues. CDR3 nucleotides: TGTGCCAGCAAAGGTTCTTTCTTGGGTGTTAGCTACACCTTC. Its protein product is CASKGSFLGVSYTF. The full variable domain, completed using reference TRBV2 and TRBJ1-2, is EPEVTQTPSHQVTQMGQEVILRCVPISNHLYFYWYRQILGQKVEFLVSFYNNEISEKSEIFDDQFSVERPDGSNFTLKIRSTKLEDSAMYFCASKGSFLGVSYTFGSGTRLTVV.

This clone was seen once. V usage is TRBV5-1 and J usage is TRBJ2-1; 8 bases match TRBD2. The V gene end was trimmed by 7 bases and the J gene end by 3 bases; junction bases not matched to a gene: 9. From germline, CDR1 is SGHRS and CDR2 YFSETQ. CDR3 length: 15 residues. The CDR3, as DNA: TGCGCCAGCCAGCCCCAGCGGGGGTACTACAATGAGCAGTTCTTC. Encoded protein: CASQPQRGYYNEQFF.

J is TRBJ2-1 and V is TRBV12-5, with TRBD2 as a possible D gene (6 bases). The CDR3 extends over 15 amino acids. Trimming shortened V by 4 bases and J by 6 bases, and 16 bases separated the two germline ends. Looked up from germline, CDR1 is LGHNT and CDR2 is FRNRAP. CDR3 protein: CASGSGTHSGNEQFF. The CDR3 nucleotides are TGTGCTAGTGGTTCCGGGACTCATTCGGGCAATGAGCAGTTCTTC.

This chain uses TRBV10-3 with TRBJ2-5; D may be TRBD2 (5 bases). Germline V gene sequence: CDR1 ENHRY, CDR2 SYGVKD. The CDR3 spans 14 residues. V was cut by 4 bases and J by 1 base, with 10 bases left in between. The CDR3 DNA follows: TGTGCCATCAGTGTCGGAGGTGCCCAAGAGACCCAGTACTTC. It yields the protein CAISVGGAQETQYF.

This clone has just one count. This chain links TRBV5-1 with TRBJ2-7, with D perhaps TRBD2 (6 bases). V lost 4 bases and J lost 7, with 21 bases in between. Looked up from germline, CDR1 is SGHRS and CDR2 is YFSETQ. CDR3 size: 15 residues. Written as DNA, the CDR3 is TGCGCCAGCAGCCGCGAGCGGGCCCTTGATGGGGAGCAGTACTTC. Protein: CASSRERALDGEQYF. Filled out from reference TRBV5-1 and TRBJ2-7, the complete variable domain reads KAGVTQTPRYLIKTRGQQVTLSCSPISGHRSVSWYQQTPGQGLQFLFEYFSETQRNKGNFPGRFSGRQFSNSRSEMNVSTLELGDSALYLCASSRERALDGEQYFGPGTRLTVT.

This chain connects TRBV2 to TRBJ2-6, with D possibly being TRBD2 (5 bases). CDR1 SNHLY and CDR2 FYNNEI come from the germline V gene. This CDR3 is 15 amino acids long. Trimming cost V 10 bases and J 0 bases, with 13 bases left between them. CDR3 sequence (DNA): TGTGCCACACAGACGGGGAGCTCTGGGGCCAACGTCCTGACTTTC. This encodes CATQTGSSGANVLTF.

The chain couples TRBV11-3 to TRBJ2-2; 7 nucleotides line up with TRBD1. The V gene's germline CDR1 is SGHNT and CDR2 YENEEA. V was clipped by 3 bases and J by 7 bases; unmatched bases: 5. This CDR3 has 14 amino acids. The DNA of the CDR3 is TGTGCCAGCAGCTTGGGGACAGTTGACGGGGAGCTGTTTTTT. Translated: CASSLGTVDGELFF.

The chain links TRBV28 to TRBJ2-3, with 11 bases matching TRBD2. There are 16 residues in the CDR3. Germline V lookup: CDR1 MDHEN, CDR2 SYDVKM. Losses at the gene ends were 5 bases for V and 2 bases for J; bases not matched to a gene: 6. Here the CDR3 DNA reads TGTGCCAGCAGTAACCTAGCGGGAGGACTCACAGATACGCAGTATTTT. Translating gives CASSNLAGGLTDTQYF.

The gene calls are TRBV12-3 or TRBV12-4 and TRBJ2-5; no definite D call. Trimming took off 2 bases at V and 2 bases at J, with 6 bases between the two ends. CDR3 length: 13 residues. The CDR3 sequence: CASSLLGQETQYF. DNA for the CDR3: TGTGCCAGCAGTTTATTGGGACAAGAGACCCAGTACTTC.

The chain joins TRBV11-2 to TRBJ2-3; 15 nucleotides line up with TRBD2. The V gene's germline CDR1 is SGHAT and CDR2 FQNNGV. CDR3 length: 18 residues. V dropped 6 bases and J dropped 0; count of bases not matched to a gene: 7. The CDR3 DNA sequence: TGTGCCAGCAGTACCGGGACTAGCGGGAGGCCCAGCACAGATACGCAGTATTTT. Amino acid sequence: CASSTGTSGRPSTDTQYF.

V and J are TRBV5-1 and TRBJ2-7, with TRBD2 matching over 11 bases. J gave up 4 bases and V 5 bases, and 14 bases lay outside the gene matches. The germline V gene has CDR1 SGHRS and CDR2 YFSETQ. The CDR3 extends over 17 amino acids. The CDR3 DNA reads as TGCGCCAGCAGTCTAGGGGTTAGCGGGGGGGCCGGTTACGAGCAGTACTTC. The encoded protein is CASSLGVSGGAGYEQYF.

This sequence joins TRBV2 and TRBJ2-1; D is unresolved. Trimming cost V 6 bases and J 0 bases, with 9 bases left between them. CDR1 and CDR2 (germline): SNHLY, FYNNEI. CDR3 length: 14 amino acids. The CDR3 coding sequence is TGTGCCAGCAGAGTCCAAAGCTCCTACAATGAGCAGTTCTTC. Translation gives CASRVQSSYNEQFF.

The V call is TRBV7-2, the J call TRBJ2-1, with TRBD2 matching 11 bases. The trim removed 1 base at V and 15 bases at J, leaving 14 bases unmatched. Per the germline V gene, CDR1 is SGHTA and CDR2 is FQGNSA. The CDR3 sequence is 16 residues long. CDR3 nucleotides: TGTGCCAGCAGCTTAGAGCCGCCCCCGGGACTAGCGGTCTTGTTCTTC. This gives the protein CASSLEPPPGLAVLFF.

This sequence joins TRBV7-8 and TRBJ1-1, with D unresolved. Germline V lookup: CDR1 SGHVS, CDR2 FQNEAQ. V was clipped by 5 bases and J by 6 bases, with 7 bases between them. CDR3 length: 11 residues. The CDR3 region has the DNA TGTGCCAGCAGCCTCGCCTCTGAAGCTTTCTTT. This codes for CASSLASEAFF.

The chain recombines TRBV11-2 with TRBJ2-7; TRBD1 matches at 8 bases. The V gene's germline CDR1 is SGHAT and CDR2 FQNNGV. After removal of 7 bases from V and 2 bases from J, the junction contained 7 bases not matched to a gene. CDR3 size: 14 residues. The DNA for the CDR3 is TGTGCCAGCAAACGGGACAGGCCGACCTACGAGCAGTACTTC. Translated, it gives CASKRDRPTYEQYF. The full variable domain, with the rest looked up from reference TRBV11-2 and TRBJ2-7, is EAGVAQSPRYKIIEKRQSVAFWCNPISGHATLYWYQQILGQGPKLLIQFQNNGVVDDSQLPKDRFSAERLKGVDSTLKIQPAKLEDSAVYLCASKRDRPTYEQYFGPGTRLTVT.

V gene TRBV5-1 combines with J gene TRBJ2-7, with D perhaps TRBD2 (6 bases). This CDR3 is 14 amino acids long. Germline V gives CDR1 SGHRS, CDR2 YFSETQ. With 4 bases removed from V and 0 bases from J, the gap between germline ends came to 11 bases. The CDR3 sequence: CASSTRDFSYEQYF. The CDR3 bases are TGCGCCAGCAGCACGCGGGACTTCTCCTACGAGCAGTACTTC.

The chain uses TRBV18 and TRBJ2-1; maybe TRBD2 (6 bases). The germline V and J ends were trimmed by 2 bases and 4 bases, with 9 bases remaining between them. The CDR3 has 14 amino acids. Germline V gives CDR1 KGHSH, CDR2 LQKENI. CDR3 region: CASSPAGKYNEQFF. Here the CDR3 DNA reads TGTGCCAGCTCACCAGCGGGAAAATACAATGAGCAGTTCTTC.